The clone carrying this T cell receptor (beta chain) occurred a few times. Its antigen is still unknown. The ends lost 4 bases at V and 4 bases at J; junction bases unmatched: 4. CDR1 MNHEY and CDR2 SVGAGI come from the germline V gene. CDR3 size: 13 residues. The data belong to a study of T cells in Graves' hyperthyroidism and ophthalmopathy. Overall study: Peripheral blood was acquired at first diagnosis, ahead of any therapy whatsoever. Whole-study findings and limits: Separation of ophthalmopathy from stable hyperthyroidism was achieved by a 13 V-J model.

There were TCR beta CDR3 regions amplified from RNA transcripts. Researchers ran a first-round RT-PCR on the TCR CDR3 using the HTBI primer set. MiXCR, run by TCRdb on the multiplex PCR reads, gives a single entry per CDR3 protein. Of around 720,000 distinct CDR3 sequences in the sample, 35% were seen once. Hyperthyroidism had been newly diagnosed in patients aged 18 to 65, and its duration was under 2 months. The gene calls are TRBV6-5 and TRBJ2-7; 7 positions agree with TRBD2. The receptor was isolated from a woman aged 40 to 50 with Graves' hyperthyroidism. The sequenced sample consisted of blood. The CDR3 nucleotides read TGTGCCAGCAGTTTGGGGCGGGAGTACGAGCAGTACTTC. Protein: CASSLGREYEQYF.